The TCR beta chain described here comes from a study of persistence of HIV-infected CD4 T cells. Regarding the study as a whole: Compared with CD3/CD28-stimulated cells, CMV- and Gag-responding cells showed lower TCRbeta richness.

CDR1 and CDR2 from the germline V gene are LNHDA and SQIVND (reference sequence). V lost 5 bases and J lost 0, with 11 bases in between. There are 16 residues in the CDR3. The immunoSEQ assay was version 4, run in survey mode. Genomic DNA was diluted to around 10 ng/uL, up to roughly 1 ug per sample. Profiling relied on immunoSEQ multiplex PCR, and the TCRdb table lists in-frame clones only, not all of them. The table records 35,000 to 45,000 clones, 65% to 85% of them present only once. The stimulus was lysate of CMV-infected fibroblasts, approximately 9.6 ug/mL. Sorted nonresponding memory CD4+ T cells were CD40L-negative, CD69-negative, CD45RO-high. Concerning this clone: Its antigen is unknown.

The sequenced sample was CD4+ T cells sorted from PBMCs after roughly 18-hour stimulation, obtained from a patient who received antiretroviral therapy. The chain joins TRBV19 to TRBJ2-6; no clear D. This TCR was sampled from an adult man with HIV who was CMV-seropositive. The DNA of the CDR3 is TGTGCCAGTAGTCTATATCTAGGCTCTGGGGCCAACGTCCTGACTTTC. Protein: CASSLYLGSGANVLTF.